This entry lists 17 T cell receptor beta chains sequenced from one sample in a study of patients and donors after allogeneic stem cell transplantation. TCRdb reprocessed the RT-PCR reads with MiXCR, giving one entry per CDR3 protein. The sample yields about 960,000 distinct CDR3 sequences, over 15% seen once. The sample was blood, either unsorted or a sorted T cell fraction (not recorded which). These receptors originate from a human donor who was either an allogeneic HSCT recipient or a stem cell or donor lymphocyte infusion donor (not recorded which). It is not recorded whose cells these are; they may come from a transplant donor.

The genes are TRBV6-1 and TRBJ1-5, with D hard to call. Germline V gene sequence: CDR1 MNHNS, CDR2 SASEGT. V gave up 6 bases and J gave up 3 bases, with 21 bases separating them. The CDR3 length is 17 residues. The CDR3 DNA sequence: TGTGCCAGCAGCCCCCGGGCCCCGATGGGGTCCAATCAGCCCCAGCATTTT. Protein: CASSPRAPMGSNQPQHF.

Regarding this clonotype: With a much larger clone just one base away, this may be a read error. J is TRBJ1-1 and V is TRBV3-1, with D unresolved. The CDR3 has 13 amino acids. Trimming removed 3 bases at V and 1 base at J, with 6 bases between. Germline lookup yields CDR1 LGHDT and CDR2 YNNKEL (reference sequence). The CDR3 loop is CASSHGPNTEAFF. CDR3 DNA sequence: TGTGCCAGCAGCCACGGACCGAACACTGAAGCTTTCTTT.

This clonotype came up a few times. This chain links TRBV6-5 with TRBJ1-4; D gene ambiguous. Looked up from germline, CDR1 is MNHEY and CDR2 is SVGAGI. This CDR3 spans 15 amino acids. V lost 2 bases and J 8 bases, leaving 15 bases between the germline ends. The CDR3 coding sequence is TGTGCCAGCAGTTACCGGCAAACCCTGGGGGAAAAACTGTTTTTT. It is translated as CASSYRQTLGEKLFF.

This clonotype was seen more than once but under ten times. The chain employs TRBV6-1 and TRBJ1-5; D remains unclear. The V end was cut by 6 bases, the J end by 4 bases, with 16 bases between. The CDR3 runs to 15 residues. Germline V CDR1 and CDR2: MNHNS, SASEGT. CDR3 nucleotide sequence: TGTGCCAGCAGCCTCGACACTGTCCGTAATCAGCCCCAGCATTTT. Translating gives CASSLDTVRNQPQHF.

With respect to this clonotype: One end of the junction fails to match germline, which may point to a read error. The chain couples TRBV6-5 to TRBJ2-3; D unresolved. The CDR3 consists of 15 residues. The germline V gene has CDR1 MNHEY and CDR2 SVGAGI. CDR3 residues: CASSYSSWSIDTQYF. The CDR3 DNA reads as TGTGCCAGCAGTTACTCGAGCTGGAGCATAGATACGCAGTATTTT.

This clonotype was picked up many times. The CDR3 is CASSPRVSYEQYF. CDR3 DNA sequence: TGTGCCAGCAGCCCCCGGGTCTCCTACGAGCAGTACTTC. The chain carries TRBV7-8 and TRBJ2-7; D is uncertain. The CDR3 runs to 13 residues. The ends were cut back, 5 bases at V and 0 bases at J, with 8 bases in the middle. CDR1 SGHVS and CDR2 FQNEAQ come from the germline V gene.

The sample holds a few counts of this clonotype. The chain joins TRBV5-1 to TRBJ2-1, with D perhaps being TRBD1 or TRBD2 (6 bases each). The V end lost 5 bases, the J end lost 3 bases, and 18 bases lay between the germline ends. The CDR3 runs 16 residues. CDR1 SGHRS and CDR2 YFSETQ come from the germline V gene. The CDR3 protein is CASRFGGLADYNEQFF. In nucleotides, the CDR3 is TGCGCCAGCAGATTTGGGGGGCTAGCAGACTACAATGAGCAGTTCTTC.

The chain uses TRBV10-3 and TRBJ2-2; the D gene is possibly TRBD1 (6 bases). V was cut by 7 bases and J by 7 bases, with 10 bases left in between. Germline CDR1 and CDR2: ENHRY and SYGVKD. This CDR3 has 12 residues. The CDR3 sequence: CAITRGDGELFF. In nucleotides, the CDR3 is TGTGCCATCACCAGGGGAGACGGGGAGCTGTTTTTT.

The chain couples TRBV5-1 to TRBJ1-2; D perhaps matches TRBD1 (6 bases). The CDR3 extends over 15 amino acids. V lost 3 bases to trimming and J lost 0 bases, with 12 bases between them. Germline V gene sequence: CDR1 SGHRS, CDR2 YFSETQ. CDR3 in amino acids: CASSWGQNTNYGYTF. CDR3 DNA: TGCGCCAGCAGCTGGGGACAAAATACTAACTATGGCTACACCTTC.

The table lists this clonotype with many counts. The chain joins TRBV10-3 to TRBJ2-3; D is possibly TRBD2 (6 bases). The CDR3 extends over 16 amino acids. V was shortened by 11 bases and J by 0 bases, with 21 bases between the two germline ends. CDR1 and CDR2 from the germline V gene are ENHRY and SYGVKD. CDR3 region: CASHPRGLSSTDTQYF. DNA for the CDR3: TGTGCCTCCCATCCCCGGGGACTGTCTAGCACAGATACGCAGTATTTT.

The sample holds a few counts of this clonotype. J is TRBJ1-6 and V is TRBV27, with 10 positions matching TRBD1. The V and J ends lost 5 bases and 3 bases, in that order; junction bases with no gene match: 7. Germline loops: CDR1 MNHEY, CDR2 SMNVEV (reference sequence). This CDR3 has 17 residues. The CDR3 DNA reads TGTGCCAGCAGTACGGACGGGACAGGGGTCTATAATTCACCCCTCCACTTT. This sequence encodes CASSTDGTGVYNSPLHF.

This clonotype was picked up a small number of times. CDR3 sequence (DNA): TGTGCCAGCAGTTTGGGAGGTCCTGAAAAACTGTTTTTT. Encoded protein: CASSLGGPEKLFF. The J gene is TRBJ1-4, the V gene TRBV27; D is ambiguous. CDR3 length: 13 amino acids. V was pared by 3 bases and J by 7 bases, with 9 bases between. Per the germline V gene, CDR1 is MNHEY and CDR2 is SMNVEV (reference sequence).

This clonotype was observed a handful of times. V usage is TRBV7-2 and J usage is TRBJ2-5, with 12 bases fitting TRBD2. Germline CDR1 is SGHTA and CDR2 is FQGNSA. The ends lost 1 base at V and 2 bases at J; junction bases unmatched: 2. CDR3 length: 16 amino acids. The CDR3 DNA reads TGTGCCAGCAGCTTAGTTCTAGCGGGGGGGCAAGAGACCCAGTACTTC. Translating it yields CASSLVLAGGQETQYF.

The chain combines TRBV6-1 with TRBJ1-2; D call uncertain. The CDR3 contains 13 residues. The germline V gene has CDR1 MNHNS and CDR2 SASEGT. Trimming left V 6 bases short and J 8 bases short, with 16 bases between. Here the CDR3 DNA reads TGTGCCAGCAGCGAACCCCTACGTCTGGGCTACACCTTC. Protein product: CASSEPLRLGYTF.

This clonotype was counted once. This CDR3 reads CASSLNKNTEAFF. CDR3 nucleotides: TGTGCCAGCAGCTTGAACAAGAACACTGAAGCTTTCTTT. The chain recombines TRBV11-3 with TRBJ1-1; no definite D call. Germline loops: CDR1 SGHNT, CDR2 YENEEA. Between the trimmed V and J ends, which lost 3 bases and 1 base, there was a span of 6 bases. This CDR3 has 13 amino acids.

The chain employs TRBV11-1 and TRBJ1-2, with TRBD1 as a possible D gene (6 bases). Germline V CDR1 and CDR2: SGHAT, FQDESV (reference sequence). The CDR3 loop spans 14 amino acids. V lost 5 bases, J lost 3 bases, and 13 bases lay in between. The CDR3 DNA sequence: TGTGCCAGCAGCCCCGACAGGACCGACTATGGCTACACCTTC. It translates to CASSPDRTDYGYTF.

This clonotype was seen repeatedly, ten times or more. The genes are TRBV12-3 or TRBV12-4 and TRBJ2-5; D is undetermined. This CDR3 has 14 amino acids. V gave up 7 bases and J gave up 6 bases, with 18 bases separating them. CDR3 sequence: CASNPKGGLQTQYF. CDR3 bases: TGTGCCAGCAACCCCAAGGGCGGCTTGCAGACCCAGTACTTC.